This T cell receptor beta chain was found in a study of cytomegalovirus exposure and HLA in healthy donors. PCR involved 60 Vbeta and 13 Jbeta primers. In the original workflow: Among the unique TCR beta chains that a later analysis counted, about 79 million in all, 10 million to 11 million were shared. Clones were sequenced by immunoSEQ multiplex PCR, and TCRdb holds only the in-frame ones, with some missing. V and J calls and clone size are given by that table; D and trimming were obtained from the DNA. The sample holds around 39,000 clones. The CDR3 has 13 amino acids. V was trimmed by 4 bases and J by 2 bases, leaving 9 bases between them. Germline V gene sequence: CDR1 KGHSH, CDR2 LQKENI. A word on this clone: Antigen: not known.

Regarding the study as a whole: Analysis performed later showed TCR beta chains linked to HLA being more clonally expanded than equally common others. Immune exposure information comprised only CMV serostatus. One variant, a missense change in DCLRE1C, was linked in a later analysis to TCR beta V- and J-gene trimming.

Specimen: PBMCs. This chain connects TRBV18 to TRBJ2-7; D is perhaps TRBD2 (6 bases). This sequence was found in a male donor in good health and CMV-seronegative. The CDR3 loop reads CASSQGLTYEQYF. CDR3 bases: TGTGCCAGCTCACAGGGACTTACCTACGAGCAGTACTTC.